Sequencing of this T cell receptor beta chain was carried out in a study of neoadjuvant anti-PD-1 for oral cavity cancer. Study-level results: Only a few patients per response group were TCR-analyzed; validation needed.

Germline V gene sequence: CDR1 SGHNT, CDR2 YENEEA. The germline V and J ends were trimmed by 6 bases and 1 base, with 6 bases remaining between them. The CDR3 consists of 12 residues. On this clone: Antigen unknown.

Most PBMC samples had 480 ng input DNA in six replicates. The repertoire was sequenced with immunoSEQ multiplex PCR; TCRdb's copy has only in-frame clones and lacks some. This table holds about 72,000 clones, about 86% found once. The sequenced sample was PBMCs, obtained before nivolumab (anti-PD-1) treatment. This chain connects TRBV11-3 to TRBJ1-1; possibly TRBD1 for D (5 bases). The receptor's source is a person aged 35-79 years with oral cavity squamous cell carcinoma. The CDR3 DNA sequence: TGTGCCAGCAGGGGACGGAACACTGAAGCTTTCTTT. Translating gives CASRGRNTEAFF. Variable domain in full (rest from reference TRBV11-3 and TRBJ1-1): EAGVVQSPRYKIIEKKQPVAFWCNPISGHNTLYWYLQNLGQGPELLIRYENEEAVDDSQLPKDRFSAERLKGVDSTLKIQPAELGDSAVYLCASRGRNTEAFFGQGTRLTVV.